These 10 T cell receptor beta chains were all obtained from the same sample, sequenced in a study of radiation and T cells in renal cell carcinoma. Some clones are missing from TCRdb's copy, which holds only in-frame ones; the method was immunoSEQ multiplex PCR. This table has around 60,000 clones, around 80% appearing once. As for time point: blood 2 weeks post-SBRT. Treatment meaning: 15 Gy SBRT to primary tumor, nephrectomy 4 weeks later. The sample here was blood, taken from a patient whose treatment included radiotherapy and nephrectomy. The receptors stem from a man aged 55 to 70 with renal cell carcinoma.

CDR3 DNA sequence: TGTGCCAGCAGCTTAGATCAGGGCGGGGGGCCCCAGCATTTT. This sequence encodes CASSLDQGGGPQHF. The J gene is TRBJ1-5, the V gene TRBV7-2; TRBD1 is a possible D gene (5 bases). There are 14 residues in the CDR3. CDR1 and CDR2 from the germline V gene are SGHTA and FQGNSA. The germline V and J ends were trimmed by 1 base and 9 bases, with 13 bases remaining between them.

The chain is built from TRBV29-1 and TRBJ1-3, with D unresolved. Germline values: CDR1 SQVTM, CDR2 ANQGSEA. Trimming took 5 bases from V and 0 from J, leaving 8 bases between them. CDR3 length: 13 residues. The CDR3 nucleotides are TGCAGCGTTCGAGCCACCTCTGGAAACACCATATATTTT. Its protein product is CSVRATSGNTIYF.

The rearrangement joins TRBV2 to TRBJ2-3; 11 positions agree with TRBD2. Germline V gene data show CDR1 as SNHLY and CDR2 as FYNNEI. This CDR3 is built from 15 residues. The V segment lost 4 bases and the J segment 5 bases; nucleotides outside the gene matches: 5. CDR3 region: CASSGIAGGRDTQYF. The CDR3 DNA is TGTGCCAGCAGTGGGATAGCGGGAGGGCGAGATACGCAGTATTTT.

The V gene is TRBV19, the J gene TRBJ1-6; 7 bases match TRBD1. Germline V gene sequence: CDR1 LNHDA, CDR2 SQIVND (reference sequence). This CDR3 comprises 12 residues. The V gene end was trimmed by 6 bases and the J gene end by 9 bases; junction bases not matched to a gene: 2. CDR3 loop: CASSRQGSPLHF. The CDR3 coding sequence is TGTGCCAGTAGCAGACAGGGTTCACCCCTCCACTTT.

The genes are TRBV30 and TRBJ1-2; 10 nucleotides match TRBD1. The CDR3 is 12 residues long. Germline V gene lookup returns CDR1 GTSNPN and CDR2 SVGIG (reference sequence). CDR3 DNA sequence: TGTACCGGGGACAGGGGCCCCTCTGGCTACACCTTC. It codes for CTGDRGPSGYTF.

V gene TRBV6-5 combines with J gene TRBJ2-1; 7 bases align to TRBD2. Per germline, CDR1 MNHEY and CDR2 SVGAGI. The CDR3 extends over 15 amino acids. The J segment lost 0 bases and the V segment lost 6 bases, leaving 5 bases of the junction unmatched. CDR3 loop: CASSPQRGSYNEQFF. CDR3 in DNA: TGTGCCAGCAGCCCCCAGCGGGGCTCCTACAATGAGCAGTTCTTC.

The chain uses TRBV9 and TRBJ1-1; D is undetermined. V lost 0 bases to trimming and J lost 3 bases, with 3 bases between them. Germline V gives CDR1 SGDLS, CDR2 YYNGEE. The CDR3 contains 12 residues. The CDR3 spells CASSVEDTEAFF. The CDR3 coding sequence is TGTGCCAGCAGCGTAGAGGACACTGAAGCTTTCTTT.

The rearrangement uses TRBV30 and TRBJ2-2; D gene uncertain. The CDR3 runs to 14 residues. Germline V gene sequence: CDR1 GTSNPN, CDR2 SVGIG (reference sequence). V lost 5 bases to trimming and J lost 4 bases, with 14 bases between them. The CDR3 DNA follows: TGTGCCTGGTCGCGGTTAGCAGGCACCGGGGAGCTGTTTTTT. This sequence encodes CAWSRLAGTGELFF.

The chain joins TRBV5-6 to TRBJ2-5; 11 nucleotides align to TRBD1. The CDR3 covers 16 residues. V lost 1 base, J lost 11 bases, and 13 bases stayed unmatched. The germline V gene encodes CDR1 SGHDT and CDR2 YYEEEE. CDR3 region: CASSLLGQGATGEQYF. DNA of the CDR3: TGTGCCAGCAGCTTGCTAGGACAGGGGGCAACGGGGGAGCAGTACTTC.

This sequence joins TRBV5-6 and TRBJ1-1, with TRBD1 matching over 8 bases. This CDR3 is built from 16 residues. Losses at the gene ends were 2 bases for V and 6 bases for J; bases not matched to a gene: 12. Germline V CDR1 and CDR2: SGHDT, YYEEEE. In DNA form, the CDR3 reads TGTGCCAGCAGCTTTTACAGGGGGGCGGGAGACGCTGAAGCTTTCTTT. Translation: CASSFYRGAGDAEAFF. Looking up the rest from reference TRBV5-6 and TRBJ1-1 gives the full variable domain: DAGVTQSPTHLIKTRGQQVTLRCSPKSGHDTVSWYQQALGQGPQFIFQYYEEEERQRGNFPDRFSGHQFPNYSSELNVNALLLGDSALYLCASSFYRGAGDAEAFFGQGTRLTVV.